Listed below are T cell receptor beta chains from one sample, sequenced in a study of early T cells in non-severe SARS-CoV-2 infection. TCRdb reprocessed the 5' RACE reads via MiXCR and lists one record per CDR3 protein. The repertoire includes some 51,000 distinct CDR3 sequences, 15% of them detected once, and 9% to 10% sits in the top ten. The sequenced sample was whole blood, obtained at baseline. The receptor set was obtained from an adult who was a healthcare worker with PCR-confirmed SARS-CoV-2 infection or an uninfected control (not recorded which). Each CDR3 is given with its conserved first and last residue. The D gene is left open where the match is weak. Rows give clone size only sometimes, using once, few, many, or a class for an expanded clone.

TRBD1	TRBJ2-3	NA	TRBV13	TGTGCCAGCAGTTCAACCGGGACAGGGGAAGATACGCAGTATTTT	CASSSTGTGEDTQYF
NA	TRBJ1-2	NA	TRBV7-9	TGTGCCAGCAGCGTATCCAGGGCCGGCTATGGCTACACCTTC	CASSVSRAGYGYTF
NA	TRBJ2-7	NA	TRBV3-1	TGTGCCAGCAGCCAAGGTGACTCCTACGAGCAGTACTTC	CASSQGDSYEQYF
NA	TRBJ2-5	NA	TRBV7-9	TGTGCCAGCAGCTTAGATCTGGGGCAAGAGACCCAGTACTTC	CASSLDLGQETQYF
NA	TRBJ2-3	few	TRBV6-2/TRBV6-3	TGTGCCAGCAGCACTAGGACAGAACTAGATACGCAGTATTTT	CASSTRTELDTQYF
NA	TRBJ1-2	many	TRBV7-6	TGTGCCAGCAGCAAAGGGCAGGGTGGCTATGGCTACACCTTC	CASSKGQGGYGYTF
TRBD1	TRBJ1-1	many	TRBV20-1	TGCAGTGCCCGAAAGACAGGGGGCGTGAACACTGAAGCTTTCTTT	CSARKTGGVNTEAFF
NA	TRBJ1-1	many	TRBV7-9	TGTGCCAGCCAACAACAGGGGAACACTGAAGCTTTCTTT	CASQQQGNTEAFF
NA	TRBJ2-2	NA	TRBV12-3/TRBV12-4	TGTGCCAGCAGTTTAGGGACCCTTAAAACCGGGGAGCTGTTTTTT	CASSLGTLKTGELFF
NA	TRBJ2-1	NA	TRBV30	TGTGCCTGGAGCGAGGCGGCTCGACCCCCCCAGTTCTTC	CAWSEAARPPQFF
NA	TRBJ1-3	few	TRBV11-2	TGTGCCAGCAGCCTGGGACGGGACACCATATATTTT	CASSLGRDTIYF
NA	TRBJ2-3	NA	TRBV7-3	TGTGCCAGCAGCTCCCCAGGGGCCGCAGATACGCAGTATTTT	CASSSPGAADTQYF
TRBD1	TRBJ2-1	few	TRBV29-1	TGCAGCGTTCGCGGACAGGGGCTCGAGCAGTTCTTC	CSVRGQGLEQFF
TRBD1	TRBJ2-2	few	TRBV5-1	TGCGCCAGCAGCGAGGGGACAGGACCTACCGGGGAGCTGTTTTTT	CASSEGTGPTGELFF
NA	TRBJ2-7	NA	TRBV7-3	TGTGCCAGCAGCTTGGACGGTACCTACGAGCAGTACTTC	CASSLDGTYEQYF
NA	TRBJ1-4	few	TRBV5-1	TGCGCCAGCAGCTCGGTCGGGGGAGATGTTGAAAAACTGTTTTTT	CASSSVGGDVEKLFF
NA	TRBJ1-4	NA	TRBV29-1	TGCAGCGTTGCAAGTGCGGATGAAAAACTGTTTTTT	CSVASADEKLFF
TRBD1	TRBJ1-1	few	TRBV7-2	TGTGCCAGCAGCTTAGGAGGGACAGCAAAAGCTTTCTTT	CASSLGGTAKAFF
TRBD1	TRBJ1-2	NA	TRBV20-1	TGCAGTGCTAGAGGCCCCCCGGGACAGGGGGCGCGAAAGGATGGCTACACCTTC	CSARGPPGQGARKDGYTF
NA	TRBJ2-7	NA	TRBV5-1	TGCGCCAGCAGATACCGGGACGTCATCCTCTACGAGCAGTACTTC	CASRYRDVILYEQYF
NA	TRBJ2-7	few	TRBV6-2/TRBV6-3	TGTGCCAGCACTCTAGGTGGAATCTCCTACGAGCAGTACTTC	CASTLGGISYEQYF
TRBD1	TRBJ1-6	NA	TRBV4-1	TGCGCCAGCAGCCAAGGAGGGGGCGACTCACCCCTCCACTTT	CASSQGGGDSPLHF
TRBD1	TRBJ1-2	many	TRBV7-7	TGTGCCAGCAGCCTAAGACCGGGACAGGGTCATGGCTACACCTTC	CASSLRPGQGHGYTF
NA	TRBJ2-7	many	TRBV7-9	TGTGCCAGCAGCGCACCAGGTTCCTACGAGCAGTACTTC	CASSAPGSYEQYF
TRBD1	TRBJ2-7	few	TRBV28	TGTGCCAGCAGCATCAGACAGGGGTACAGTTACTTC	CASSIRQGYSYF
NA	TRBJ1-5	NA	TRBV19	TGTGCCAGTAGTAGGCAGGGAAGACAGCCCCAGCATTTT	CASSRQGRQPQHF
NA	TRBJ1-1	many	TRBV7-9	TGTGCCAGCAGTCTCCAGGGGTTAGACACTGAAGCTTTTTTT	CASSLQGLDTEAFF
NA	TRBJ2-1	few	TRBV29-1	TGCAGCGTTGTGGGCAGTACCTCCTACAATGAGCAGTTCTTC	CSVVGSTSYNEQFF
NA	TRBJ2-1	many	TRBV24-1	TGTGCCACCAGTGATCCGGGACTGGCGGGGAACAATGAGCAGTTCTTC	CATSDPGLAGNNEQFF
NA	TRBJ2-6	many	TRBV3-1	TGTGCCAGCAGCCAAGAACTGTTAGGAGGGGCCAACGTCCTGACTTTC	CASSQELLGGANVLTF
NA	TRBJ2-3	NA	TRBV4-1	TGCGCCAGCAGCCAAGATAGGGGAGGGGGTTGGAGCACAGATACGCAGTATTTT	CASSQDRGGGWSTDTQYF
TRBD1	TRBJ1-1	NA	TRBV7-9	TGTGCCAGCAGCACGCGGGACAGTATAAACACTGAAGCTTTCTTT	CASSTRDSINTEAFF
NA	TRBJ2-3	NA	TRBV24-1	TGTGCCACCAGTGATTTTGCAACGCAGTATTTT	CATSDFATQYF
TRBD1	TRBJ2-3	many	TRBV20-1	TGCAGTGCTGAAAGAACAGGGGATGGCAGCACAGATACGCAGTATTTT	CSAERTGDGSTDTQYF
NA	TRBJ2-7	NA	TRBV6-1	TGTGCCAGCAGTGAACAGTGGGACGGACTCTACGAGCAGTACTTC	CASSEQWDGLYEQYF
TRBD2	TRBJ2-7	NA	TRBV28	TGTGCCAGCAGCCAACCCGACTGGACTAGCGGGAGGTACTACGAGCAGTACTTC	CASSQPDWTSGRYYEQYF
NA	TRBJ2-2	few	TRBV12-3/TRBV12-4	TGTGCCAGCAGTCCCCTCCCGGGAGTAGGTCCCGGGGAGCTGTTTTTT	CASSPLPGVGPGELFF
TRBD1	TRBJ1-2	few	TRBV12-3/TRBV12-4	TGTGCCAGCAGTTACTCCGGGACAGCTAACTATGGCTACACCTTC	CASSYSGTANYGYTF
NA	TRBJ2-1	few	TRBV5-1	TGCGCCAGCAGCTCCCTAGGCCCCAACAATGAGCAGTTCTTC	CASSSLGPNNEQFF
TRBD2	TRBJ2-1	few	TRBV5-1	TGCGCCAGCAGCGGGGGACTAGCGGGAGGGAATGAGCAGTTCTTC	CASSGGLAGGNEQFF